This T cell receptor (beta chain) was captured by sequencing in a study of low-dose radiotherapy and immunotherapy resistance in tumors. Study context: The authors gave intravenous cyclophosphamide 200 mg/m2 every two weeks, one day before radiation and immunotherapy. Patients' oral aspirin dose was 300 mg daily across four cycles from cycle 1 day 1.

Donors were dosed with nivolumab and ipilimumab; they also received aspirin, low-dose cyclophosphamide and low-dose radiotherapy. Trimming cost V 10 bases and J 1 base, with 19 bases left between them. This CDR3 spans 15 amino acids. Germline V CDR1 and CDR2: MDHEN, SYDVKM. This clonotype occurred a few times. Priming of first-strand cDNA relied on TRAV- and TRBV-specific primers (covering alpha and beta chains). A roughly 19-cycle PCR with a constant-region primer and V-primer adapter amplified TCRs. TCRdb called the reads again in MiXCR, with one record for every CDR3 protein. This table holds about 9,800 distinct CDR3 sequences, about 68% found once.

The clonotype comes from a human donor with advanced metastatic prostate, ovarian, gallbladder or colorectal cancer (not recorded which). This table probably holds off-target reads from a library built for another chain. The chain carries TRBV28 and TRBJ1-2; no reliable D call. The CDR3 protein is CATFNLNRGNYGYTF. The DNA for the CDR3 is TGTGCCACCTTCAACCTTAACCGGGGTAACTATGGCTACACCTTC.